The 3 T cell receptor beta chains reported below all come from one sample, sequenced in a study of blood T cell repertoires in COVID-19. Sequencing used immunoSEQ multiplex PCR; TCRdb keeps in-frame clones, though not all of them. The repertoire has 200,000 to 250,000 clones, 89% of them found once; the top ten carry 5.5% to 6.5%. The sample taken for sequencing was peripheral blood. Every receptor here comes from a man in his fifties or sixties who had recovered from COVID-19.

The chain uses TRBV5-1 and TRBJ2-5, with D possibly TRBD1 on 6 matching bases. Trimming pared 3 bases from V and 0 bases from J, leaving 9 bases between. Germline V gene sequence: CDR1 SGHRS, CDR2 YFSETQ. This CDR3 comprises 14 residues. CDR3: CASSSSGDQETQYF. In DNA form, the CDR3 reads TGCGCCAGCAGCTCGTCAGGGGACCAAGAGACCCAGTACTTC.

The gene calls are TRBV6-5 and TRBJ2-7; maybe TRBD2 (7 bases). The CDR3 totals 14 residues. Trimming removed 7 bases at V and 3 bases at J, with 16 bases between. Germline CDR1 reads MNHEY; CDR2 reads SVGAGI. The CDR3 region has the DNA TGTGCCAGCATCCTGGGGGGGGGCGGCTACGAGCAGTACTTC. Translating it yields CASILGGGGYEQYF.

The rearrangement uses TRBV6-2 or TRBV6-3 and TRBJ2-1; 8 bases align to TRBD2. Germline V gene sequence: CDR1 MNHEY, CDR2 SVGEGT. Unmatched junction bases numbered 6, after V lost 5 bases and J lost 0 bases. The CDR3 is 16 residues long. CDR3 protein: CASSDRSGSSYNEQFF. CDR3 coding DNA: TGTGCCAGCAGTGACAGAAGCGGGAGCTCCTACAATGAGCAGTTCTTC.